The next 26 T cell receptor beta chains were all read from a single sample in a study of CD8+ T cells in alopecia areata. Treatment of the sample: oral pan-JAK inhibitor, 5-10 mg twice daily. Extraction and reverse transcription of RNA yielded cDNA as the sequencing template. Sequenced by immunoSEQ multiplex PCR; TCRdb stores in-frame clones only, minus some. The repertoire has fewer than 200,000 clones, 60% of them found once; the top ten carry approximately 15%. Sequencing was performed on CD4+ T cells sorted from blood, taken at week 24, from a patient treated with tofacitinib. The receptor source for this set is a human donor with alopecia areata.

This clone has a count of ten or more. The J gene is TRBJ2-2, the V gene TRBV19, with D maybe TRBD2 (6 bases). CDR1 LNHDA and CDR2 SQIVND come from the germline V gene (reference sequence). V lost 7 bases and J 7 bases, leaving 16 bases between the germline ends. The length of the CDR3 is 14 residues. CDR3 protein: CASKRLDPIGELFF. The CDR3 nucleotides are TGTGCCAGTAAGCGACTAGACCCTATCGGGGAGCTGTTTTTT. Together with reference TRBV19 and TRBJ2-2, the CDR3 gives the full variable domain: DGGITQSPKYLFRKEGQNVTLSCEQNLNHDAMYWYRQDPGQGLRLIYYSQIVNDFQKGDIAEGYSVSREKKESFPLTVTSAQKNPTAFYLCASKRLDPIGELFFGEGSRLTVL.

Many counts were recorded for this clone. The CDR3 is CASSVGGQDYEQYF. The CDR3 DNA reads as TGTGCCAGCAGCGTAGGGGGACAAGACTACGAGCAGTACTTC. V usage is TRBV9 and J usage is TRBJ2-7, with TRBD1 as a possible D gene (6 bases). The CDR3 is 14 residues long. V was cut by 0 bases and J by 3 bases, with 10 bases left in between. CDR1 and CDR2 from the germline V gene are SGDLS and YYNGEE.

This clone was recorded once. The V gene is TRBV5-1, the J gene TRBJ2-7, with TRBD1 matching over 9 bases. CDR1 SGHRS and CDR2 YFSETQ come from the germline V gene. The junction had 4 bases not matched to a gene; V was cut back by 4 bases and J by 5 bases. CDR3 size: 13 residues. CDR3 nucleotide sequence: TGCGCCAGCAGCAGCCGGGACAGGGACGAGCAGTACTTC. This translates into CASSSRDRDEQYF.

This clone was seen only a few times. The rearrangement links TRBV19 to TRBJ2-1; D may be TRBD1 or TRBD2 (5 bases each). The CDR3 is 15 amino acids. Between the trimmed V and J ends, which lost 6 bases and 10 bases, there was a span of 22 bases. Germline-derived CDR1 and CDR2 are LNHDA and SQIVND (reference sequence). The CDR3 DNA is TGTGCCAGTAGCCACTCCGGGACCAGCATCGGCGAGCAGTTCTTC. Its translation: CASSHSGTSIGEQFF. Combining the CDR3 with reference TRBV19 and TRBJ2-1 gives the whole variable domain DGGITQSPKYLFRKEGQNVTLSCEQNLNHDAMYWYRQDPGQGLRLIYYSQIVNDFQKGDIAEGYSVSREKKESFPLTVTSAQKNPTAFYLCASSHSGTSIGEQFFGPGTRLTVL.

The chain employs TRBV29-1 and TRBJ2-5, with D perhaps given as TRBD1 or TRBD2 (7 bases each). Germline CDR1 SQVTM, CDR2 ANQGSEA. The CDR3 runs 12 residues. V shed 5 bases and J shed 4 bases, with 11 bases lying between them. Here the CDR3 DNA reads TGCAGCGTTCCCAGGGGGGGAGAGACCCAGTACTTC. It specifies CSVPRGGETQYF.

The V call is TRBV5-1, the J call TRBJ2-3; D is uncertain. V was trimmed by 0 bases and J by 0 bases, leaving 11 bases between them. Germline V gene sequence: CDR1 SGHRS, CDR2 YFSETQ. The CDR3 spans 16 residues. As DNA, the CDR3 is TGCGCCAGCAGCTTGGTGGGTGAAGGTAGCACAGATACGCAGTATTTT. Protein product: CASSLVGEGSTDTQYF.

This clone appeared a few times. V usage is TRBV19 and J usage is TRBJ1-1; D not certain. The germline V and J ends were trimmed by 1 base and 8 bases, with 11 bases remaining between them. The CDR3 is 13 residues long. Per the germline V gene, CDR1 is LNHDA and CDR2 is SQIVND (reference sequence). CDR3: CASSIVEGYEAFF. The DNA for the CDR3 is TGTGCCAGTAGTATAGTTGAGGGCTACGAAGCTTTCTTT.

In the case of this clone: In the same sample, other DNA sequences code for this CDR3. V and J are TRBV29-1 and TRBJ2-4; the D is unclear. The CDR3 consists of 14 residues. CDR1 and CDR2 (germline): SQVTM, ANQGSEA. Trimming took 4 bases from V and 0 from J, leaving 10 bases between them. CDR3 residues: CSVVGVLAKNIQYF. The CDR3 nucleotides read TGCAGCGTTGTTGGGGTACTAGCCAAAAACATTCAGTACTTC.

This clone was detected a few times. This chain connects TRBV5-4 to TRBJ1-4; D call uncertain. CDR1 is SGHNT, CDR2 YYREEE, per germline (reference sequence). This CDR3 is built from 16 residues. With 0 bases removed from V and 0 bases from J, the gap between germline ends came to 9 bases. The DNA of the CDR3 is TGTGCCAGCAGCTTGGACTCCGACGCAACTAATGAAAAACTGTTTTTT. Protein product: CASSLDSDATNEKLFF.

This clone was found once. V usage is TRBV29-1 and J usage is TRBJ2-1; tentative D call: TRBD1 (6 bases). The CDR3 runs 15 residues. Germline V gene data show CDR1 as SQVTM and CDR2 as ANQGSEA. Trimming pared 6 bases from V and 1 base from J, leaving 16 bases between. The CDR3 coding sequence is TGCAGCGTGGGGGCCAGGCAGGCATCCTACAATGAGCAGTTCTTC. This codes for CSVGARQASYNEQFF.

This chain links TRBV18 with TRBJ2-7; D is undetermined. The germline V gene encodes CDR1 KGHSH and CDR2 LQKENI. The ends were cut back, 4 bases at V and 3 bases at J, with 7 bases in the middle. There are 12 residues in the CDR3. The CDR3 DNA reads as TGTGCCAGCTCACAACAGAACTACGAGCAGTACTTC. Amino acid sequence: CASSQQNYEQYF.

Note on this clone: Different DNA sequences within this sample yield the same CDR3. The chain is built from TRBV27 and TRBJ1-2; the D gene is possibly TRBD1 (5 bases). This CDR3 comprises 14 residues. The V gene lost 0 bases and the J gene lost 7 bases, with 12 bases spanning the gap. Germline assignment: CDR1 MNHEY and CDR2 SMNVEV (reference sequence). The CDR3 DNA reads TGTGCCAGCAGTTTATCGTTAGGGGTCGGTGGCTACACCTTC. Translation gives CASSLSLGVGGYTF.

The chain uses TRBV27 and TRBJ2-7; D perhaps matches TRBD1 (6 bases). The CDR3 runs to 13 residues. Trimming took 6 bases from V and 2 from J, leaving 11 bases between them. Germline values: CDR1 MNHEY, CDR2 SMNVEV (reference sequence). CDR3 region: CASSRTATYEQYF. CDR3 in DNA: TGTGCCAGCAGCCGGACAGCTACCTACGAGCAGTACTTC.

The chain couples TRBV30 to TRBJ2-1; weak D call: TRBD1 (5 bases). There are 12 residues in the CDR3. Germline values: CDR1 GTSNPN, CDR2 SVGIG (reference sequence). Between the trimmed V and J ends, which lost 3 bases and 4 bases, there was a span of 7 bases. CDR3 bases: TGTGCCTGGAGAAGACAGTACAATGAGCAGTTCTTC. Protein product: CAWRRQYNEQFF.

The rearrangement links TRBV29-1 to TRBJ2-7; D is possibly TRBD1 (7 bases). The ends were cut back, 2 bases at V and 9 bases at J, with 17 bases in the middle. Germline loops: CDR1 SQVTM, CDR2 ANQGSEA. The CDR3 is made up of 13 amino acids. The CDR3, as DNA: TGCAGCGTTGAATTCGGAGGGGGCGGTTGGCAGTACTTC. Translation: CSVEFGGGGWQYF.

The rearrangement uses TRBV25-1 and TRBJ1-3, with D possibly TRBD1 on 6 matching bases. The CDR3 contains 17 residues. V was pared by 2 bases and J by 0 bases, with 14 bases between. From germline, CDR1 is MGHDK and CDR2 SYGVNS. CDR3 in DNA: TGTGCCAGCAGTGAACACAGGGCCCACCACTCTGGAAACACCATATATTTT. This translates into CASSEHRAHHSGNTIYF. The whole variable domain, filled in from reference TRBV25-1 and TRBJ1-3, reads EADIYQTPRYLVIGTGKKITLECSQTMGHDKMYWYQQDPGMELHLIHYSYGVNSTEKGDLSSESTVSRIRTEHFPLTLESARPSHTSQYLCASSEHRAHHSGNTIYFGEGSWLTVV.

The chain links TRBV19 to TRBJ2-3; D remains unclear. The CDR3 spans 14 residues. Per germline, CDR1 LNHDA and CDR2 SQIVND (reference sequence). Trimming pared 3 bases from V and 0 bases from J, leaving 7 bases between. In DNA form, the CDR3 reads TGTGCCAGTAGTATTTCTGCAAGCACAGATACGCAGTATTTT. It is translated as CASSISASTDTQYF.

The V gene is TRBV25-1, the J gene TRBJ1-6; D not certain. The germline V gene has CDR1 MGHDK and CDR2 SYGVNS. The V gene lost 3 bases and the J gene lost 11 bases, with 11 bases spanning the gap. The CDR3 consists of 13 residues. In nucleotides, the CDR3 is TGTGCCAGCAGTGAGGCCAGAGGAACACCCCTCCACTTT. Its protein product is CASSEARGTPLHF.

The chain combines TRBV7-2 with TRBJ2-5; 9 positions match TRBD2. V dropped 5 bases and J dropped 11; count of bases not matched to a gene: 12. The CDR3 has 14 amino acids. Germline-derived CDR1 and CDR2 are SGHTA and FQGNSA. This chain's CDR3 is CASSPASGDNQQYF. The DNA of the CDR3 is TGTGCCAGCAGCCCTGCTAGCGGGGATAACCAGCAGTACTTC.

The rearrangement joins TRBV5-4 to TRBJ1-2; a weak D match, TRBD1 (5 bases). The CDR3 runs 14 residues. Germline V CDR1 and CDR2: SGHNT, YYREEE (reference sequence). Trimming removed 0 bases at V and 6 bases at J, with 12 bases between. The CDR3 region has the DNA TGTGCCAGCAGCTTGGCCGGCAGGGACCATGGCTACACCTTC. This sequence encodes CASSLAGRDHGYTF.

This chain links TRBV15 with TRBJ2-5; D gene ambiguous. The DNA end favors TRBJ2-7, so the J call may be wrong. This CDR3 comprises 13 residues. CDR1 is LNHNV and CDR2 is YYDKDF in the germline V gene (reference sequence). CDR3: CATSRDPASEQYF. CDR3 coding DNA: TGTGCCACCAGCAGAGATCCAGCTTCCGAGCAGTACTTC.

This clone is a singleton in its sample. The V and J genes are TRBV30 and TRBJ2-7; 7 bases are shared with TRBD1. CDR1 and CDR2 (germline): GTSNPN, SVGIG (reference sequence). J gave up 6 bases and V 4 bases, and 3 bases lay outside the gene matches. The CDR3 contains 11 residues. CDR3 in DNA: TGTGCCTGGAACCACAGGGGCGAGCAGTACTTC. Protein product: CAWNHRGEQYF.

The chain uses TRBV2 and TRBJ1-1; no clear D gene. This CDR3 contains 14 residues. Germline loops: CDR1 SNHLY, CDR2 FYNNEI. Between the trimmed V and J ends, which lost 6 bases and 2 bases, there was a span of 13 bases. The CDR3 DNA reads TGTGCCAGCAGAACCGGGCCGAAAAACACTGAAGCTTTCTTT. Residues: CASRTGPKNTEAFF.

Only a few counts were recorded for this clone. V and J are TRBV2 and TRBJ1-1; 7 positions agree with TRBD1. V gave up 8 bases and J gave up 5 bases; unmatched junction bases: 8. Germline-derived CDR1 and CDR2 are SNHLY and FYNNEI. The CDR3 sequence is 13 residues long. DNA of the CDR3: TGTGCCAGCGGGGGACAGTTGGGGACTGAAGCTTTCTTT. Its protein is CASGGQLGTEAFF.

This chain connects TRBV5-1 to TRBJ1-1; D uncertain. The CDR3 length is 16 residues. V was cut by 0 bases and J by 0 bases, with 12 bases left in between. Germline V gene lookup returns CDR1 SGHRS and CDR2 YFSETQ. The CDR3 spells CASSLEGRIMNTEAFF. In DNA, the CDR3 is TGCGCCAGCAGCTTGGAGGGCAGGATCATGAACACTGAAGCTTTCTTT.

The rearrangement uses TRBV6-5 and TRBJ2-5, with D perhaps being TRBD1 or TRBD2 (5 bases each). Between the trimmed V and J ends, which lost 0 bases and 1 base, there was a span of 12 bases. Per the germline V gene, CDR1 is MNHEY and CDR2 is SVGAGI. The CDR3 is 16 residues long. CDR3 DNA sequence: TGTGCCAGCAGTTACTCGACAGCGGCCAGCCAAGAGACCCAGTACTTC. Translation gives CASSYSTAASQETQYF.